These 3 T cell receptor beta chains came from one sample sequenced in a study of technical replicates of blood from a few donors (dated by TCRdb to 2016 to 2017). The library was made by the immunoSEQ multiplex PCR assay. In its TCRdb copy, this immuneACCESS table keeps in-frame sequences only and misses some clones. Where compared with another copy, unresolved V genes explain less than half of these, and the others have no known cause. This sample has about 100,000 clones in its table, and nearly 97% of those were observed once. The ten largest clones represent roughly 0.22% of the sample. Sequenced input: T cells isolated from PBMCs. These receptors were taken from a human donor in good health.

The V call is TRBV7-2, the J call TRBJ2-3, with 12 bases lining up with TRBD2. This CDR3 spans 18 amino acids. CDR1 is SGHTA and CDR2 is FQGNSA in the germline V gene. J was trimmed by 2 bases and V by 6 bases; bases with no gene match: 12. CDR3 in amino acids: CASSLDWTSGVPTDTQYF. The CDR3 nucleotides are TGTGCCAGCAGTCTTGATTGGACTAGCGGGGTCCCCACAGATACGCAGTATTTT. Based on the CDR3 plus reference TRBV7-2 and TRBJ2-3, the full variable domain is GAGVSQSPSNKVTEKGKDVELRCDPISGHTALYWYRQSLGQGLEFLIYFQGNSAPDKSGLPSDRFSAERTGGSVSTLTIQRTQQEDSAVYLCASSLDWTSGVPTDTQYFGPGTRLTVL.

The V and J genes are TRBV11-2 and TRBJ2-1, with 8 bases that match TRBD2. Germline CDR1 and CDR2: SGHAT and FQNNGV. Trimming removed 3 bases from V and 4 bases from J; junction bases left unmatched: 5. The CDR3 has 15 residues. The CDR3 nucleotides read TGTGCCAGCAGCTTCACGGGGGGGCAGTACAATGAGCAGTTCTTC. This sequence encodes CASSFTGGQYNEQFF.

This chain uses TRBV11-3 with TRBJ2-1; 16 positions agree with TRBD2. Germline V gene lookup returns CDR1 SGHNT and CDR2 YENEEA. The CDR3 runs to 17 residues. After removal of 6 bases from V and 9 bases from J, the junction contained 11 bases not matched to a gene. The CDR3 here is CASSKGLAGGPGGEQFF. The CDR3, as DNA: TGTGCCAGCAGTAAGGGACTAGCGGGGGGGCCAGGGGGTGAGCAGTTCTTC.